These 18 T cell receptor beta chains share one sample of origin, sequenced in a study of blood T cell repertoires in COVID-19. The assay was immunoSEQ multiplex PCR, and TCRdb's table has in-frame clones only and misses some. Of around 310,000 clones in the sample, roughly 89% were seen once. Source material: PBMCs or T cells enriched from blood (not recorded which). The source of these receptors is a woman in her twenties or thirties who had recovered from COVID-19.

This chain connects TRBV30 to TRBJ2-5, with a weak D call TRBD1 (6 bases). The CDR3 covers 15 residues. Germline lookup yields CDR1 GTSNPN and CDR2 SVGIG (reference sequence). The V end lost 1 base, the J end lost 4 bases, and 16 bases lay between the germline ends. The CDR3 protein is CAWSGQETGGETQYF. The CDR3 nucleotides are TGTGCCTGGAGTGGCCAAGAGACAGGTGGAGAGACCCAGTACTTC.

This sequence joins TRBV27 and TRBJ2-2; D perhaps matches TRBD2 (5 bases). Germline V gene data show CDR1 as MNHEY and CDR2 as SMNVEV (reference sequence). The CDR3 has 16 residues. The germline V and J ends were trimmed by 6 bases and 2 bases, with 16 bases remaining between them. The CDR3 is CASSPWGVPNTGELFF. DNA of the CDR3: TGTGCCAGCAGCCCTTGGGGAGTACCTAACACCGGGGAGCTGTTTTTT.

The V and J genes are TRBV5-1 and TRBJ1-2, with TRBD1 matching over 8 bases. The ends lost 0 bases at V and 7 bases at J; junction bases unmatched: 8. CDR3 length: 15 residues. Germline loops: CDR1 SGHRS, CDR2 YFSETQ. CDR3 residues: CASSLVWTGTSGYTF. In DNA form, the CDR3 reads TGCGCCAGCAGCTTGGTTTGGACAGGGACAAGTGGCTACACCTTC.

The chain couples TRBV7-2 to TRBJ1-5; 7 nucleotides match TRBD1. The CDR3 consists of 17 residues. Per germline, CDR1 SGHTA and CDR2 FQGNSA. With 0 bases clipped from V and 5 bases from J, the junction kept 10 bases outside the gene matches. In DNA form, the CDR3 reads TGTGCCAGCAGCTTAGCGGGAGACAGGGCTCCCCATCAGCCCCAGCATTTT. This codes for CASSLAGDRAPHQPQHF.

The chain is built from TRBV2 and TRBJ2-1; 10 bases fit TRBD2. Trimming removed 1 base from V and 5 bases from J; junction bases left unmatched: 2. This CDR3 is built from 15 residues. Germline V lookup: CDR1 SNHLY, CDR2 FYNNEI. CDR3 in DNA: TGTGCCAGCAGTGAAGTACTAGCGGGAAACAATGAGCAGTTCTTC. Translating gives CASSEVLAGNNEQFF.

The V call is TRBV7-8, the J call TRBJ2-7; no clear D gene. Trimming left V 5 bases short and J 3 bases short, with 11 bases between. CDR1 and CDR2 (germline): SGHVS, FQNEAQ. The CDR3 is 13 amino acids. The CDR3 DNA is TGTGCCAGCAGCCTTAGCTTACGCTACGAGCAGTACTTC. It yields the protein CASSLSLRYEQYF.

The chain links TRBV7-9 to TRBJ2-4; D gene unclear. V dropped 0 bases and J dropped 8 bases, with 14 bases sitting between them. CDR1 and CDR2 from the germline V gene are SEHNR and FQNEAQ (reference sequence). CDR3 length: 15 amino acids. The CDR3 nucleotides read TGTGCCAGCAGCTTAGCGGTTGTCAGCCAGGACATTCAGTACTTC. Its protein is CASSLAVVSQDIQYF.

CDR3 amino acids: CASSVEQGSNEKLFF. The DNA of the CDR3 is TGTGCCAGCAGCGTGGAACAGGGAAGTAATGAAAAACTGTTTTTT. The genes are TRBV9 and TRBJ1-4; a weak D match, TRBD1 (6 bases). CDR1 is SGDLS and CDR2 is YYNGEE in the germline V gene. Trimming removed 2 bases from V and 4 bases from J, with 12 bases in between. This CDR3 spans 15 amino acids.

The DNA for the CDR3 is TGTGCCACCAGCAGAGATATTGGCTCCCAGGGGCACTATGGCTACACCTTC. Its protein is CATSRDIGSQGHYGYTF. The chain combines TRBV15 with TRBJ1-2; possible D gene TRBD1, 6 bases. The CDR3 extends over 17 amino acids. Trimming shortened V by 0 bases and J by 3 bases, and 17 bases separated the two germline ends. Germline V gene sequence: CDR1 LNHNV, CDR2 YYDKDF (reference sequence).

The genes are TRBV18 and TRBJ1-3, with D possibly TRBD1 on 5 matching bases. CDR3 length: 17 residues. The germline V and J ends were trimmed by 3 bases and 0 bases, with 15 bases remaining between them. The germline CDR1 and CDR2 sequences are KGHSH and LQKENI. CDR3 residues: CASSPSSTVHSGNTIYF. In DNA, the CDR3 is TGTGCCAGCTCACCTTCTTCGACAGTACACTCTGGAAACACCATATATTTT.

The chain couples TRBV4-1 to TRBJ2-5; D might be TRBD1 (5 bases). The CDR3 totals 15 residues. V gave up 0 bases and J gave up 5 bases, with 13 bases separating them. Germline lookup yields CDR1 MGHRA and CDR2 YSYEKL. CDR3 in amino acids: CASSQDLDRGETQYF. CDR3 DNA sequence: TGCGCCAGCAGCCAAGATCTTGATAGGGGCGAGACCCAGTACTTC.

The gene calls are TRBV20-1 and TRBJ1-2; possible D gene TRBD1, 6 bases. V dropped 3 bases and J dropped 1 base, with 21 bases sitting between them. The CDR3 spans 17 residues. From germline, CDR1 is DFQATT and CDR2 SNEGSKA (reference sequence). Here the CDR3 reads CSASQGRQGIVNYGYTF. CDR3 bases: TGCAGTGCTAGTCAGGGCAGGCAGGGGATAGTTAACTATGGCTACACCTTC.

In nucleotides, the CDR3 is TGTGCCAGCAGTTACCAGCGGGGGGCTGAAGCTTTCTTT. This codes for CASSYQRGAEAFF. The chain employs TRBV6-5 and TRBJ1-1; a possible D gene is TRBD1 (5 bases). This CDR3 contains 13 residues. CDR1 is MNHEY and CDR2 is SVGAGI in the germline V gene. V was cut by 2 bases and J by 6 bases, with 10 bases left in between.

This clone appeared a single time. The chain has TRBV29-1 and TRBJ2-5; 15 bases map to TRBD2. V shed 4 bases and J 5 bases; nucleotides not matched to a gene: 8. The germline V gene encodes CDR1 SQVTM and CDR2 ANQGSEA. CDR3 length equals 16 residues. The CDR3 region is CSVVGLAGGPAETQYF. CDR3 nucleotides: TGCAGCGTTGTAGGACTAGCGGGAGGGCCCGCGGAGACCCAGTACTTC.

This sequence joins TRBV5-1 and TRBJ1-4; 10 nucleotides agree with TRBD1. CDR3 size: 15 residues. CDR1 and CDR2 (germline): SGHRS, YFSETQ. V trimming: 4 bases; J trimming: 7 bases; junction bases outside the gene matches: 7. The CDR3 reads CASSGPGQGFEKLFF. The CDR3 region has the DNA TGCGCCAGCAGCGGTCCGGGACAGGGGTTTGAAAAACTGTTTTTT.

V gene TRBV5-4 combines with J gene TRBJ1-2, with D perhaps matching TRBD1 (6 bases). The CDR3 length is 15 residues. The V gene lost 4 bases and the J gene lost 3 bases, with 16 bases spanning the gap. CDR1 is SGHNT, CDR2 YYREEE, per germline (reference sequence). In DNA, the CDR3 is TGTGCCAGCAGCCCACAGGGTCCCCTTGACTATGGCTACACCTTC. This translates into CASSPQGPLDYGYTF.

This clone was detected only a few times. The CDR3 DNA reads as TGCAGCGTCGGGAAGCTCGCGGTACAAGCCGGACGGGAGACCCAGTACTTC. It encodes CSVGKLAVQAGRETQYF. The chain carries TRBV29-1 and TRBJ2-5; D is perhaps TRBD2 (5 bases). V was cut by 6 bases and J by 5 bases, with 28 bases left in between. CDR1 is SQVTM, CDR2 ANQGSEA, per germline. CDR3 length: 17 amino acids.

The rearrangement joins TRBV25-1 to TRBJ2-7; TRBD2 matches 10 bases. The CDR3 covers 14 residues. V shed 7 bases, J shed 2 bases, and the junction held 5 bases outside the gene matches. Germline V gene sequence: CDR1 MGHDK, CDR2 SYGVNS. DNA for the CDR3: TGTGCCAGCACCCGGACTAGCGGTCCCTACGAGCAGTACTTC. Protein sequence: CASTRTSGPYEQYF.